These 20 T cell receptor beta chains originate from one sample sequenced in a study of blood T cell repertoires in COVID-19. The protocol was immunoSEQ multiplex PCR, while the TCRdb copy is restricted to in-frame clones and leaves out a portion. Found here are about 350,000 clones, around nine tenths of them singletons; the top ten hold about 0.94%. The sequenced material came from PBMCs or T cells enriched from blood (not recorded which). These receptors all stem from a woman in her thirties who had been exposed to COVID-19.

CDR3 DNA: TGTGCTAGTGGGGTGACAGGACCACTACGCACAGATACGCAGTATTTT. This sequence encodes CASGVTGPLRTDTQYF. The chain links TRBV12-5 to TRBJ2-3, with D perhaps matching TRBD1 (6 bases). Trimming removed 6 bases at V and 1 base at J, with 17 bases between. CDR3 length: 16 residues. CDR1 is LGHNT and CDR2 is FRNRAP in the germline V gene.

The V gene is TRBV5-1, the J gene TRBJ2-3, with 10 bases matching TRBD1. Per the germline V gene, CDR1 is SGHRS and CDR2 is YFSETQ. CDR3 size: 15 residues. V lost 3 bases to trimming and J lost 4 bases; unmatched junction nucleotides: 5. The CDR3 region is CASSWSGTGADTQYF. For the CDR3, the DNA is TGCGCCAGCAGCTGGTCCGGGACAGGGGCAGATACGCAGTATTTT.

This chain links TRBV6-5 with TRBJ1-1; D is unresolved. The germline gives CDR1 MNHEY, CDR2 SVGAGI. This CDR3 region has 13 residues. Between the trimmed V and J ends, which lost 0 bases and 6 bases, there was a span of 8 bases. The CDR3 reads CASSYSRSPEAFF. The CDR3, as DNA: TGTGCCAGCAGTTACTCGAGAAGCCCTGAAGCTTTCTTT.

The chain joins TRBV28 to TRBJ1-1, with D unclear. This CDR3 is 15 amino acids long. The germline V gene encodes CDR1 MDHEN and CDR2 SYDVKM. Trimming removed 5 bases from V and 3 bases from J, with 16 bases in between. The CDR3 is CASSRPGFGDTEAFF. DNA for the CDR3: TGTGCCAGCAGTCGGCCGGGGTTTGGGGACACTGAAGCTTTCTTT.

This clone showed up just once. The chain uses TRBV7-7 and TRBJ2-1; 11 bases agree with TRBD2. V lost 4 bases, J lost 8 bases, and 10 bases stayed unmatched. The germline CDR1 and CDR2 sequences are SSHAT and FNYEAQ (reference sequence). This CDR3 has 16 residues. CDR3 protein: CASSSGLAASVHEQFF. In nucleotides, the CDR3 is TGTGCCAGCAGCTCGGGACTAGCGGCATCGGTACATGAGCAGTTCTTC.

This clone appeared once. V and J are TRBV28 and TRBJ2-7; 10 nucleotides align to TRBD1. Germline values: CDR1 MDHEN, CDR2 SYDVKM. The CDR3 is 14 residues long. With V trimmed by 5 bases and J by 4 bases, 5 bases remained unmatched. CDR3 nucleotides: TGTGCCAGCAGTGGGACAGGGGTCCGTTACGAGCAGTACTTC. It is translated as CASSGTGVRYEQYF.

The rearrangement joins TRBV7-6 to TRBJ1-5; no reliable D call. Germline CDR1 reads SGHVS; CDR2 reads FNYEAQ. V was shortened by 5 bases and J by 3 bases, with 11 bases between the two germline ends. The CDR3 contains 14 residues. The CDR3 DNA follows: TGTGCCAGCAGCCAAGGAACAGTCAATCAGCCCCAGCATTTT. This codes for CASSQGTVNQPQHF. The variable domain in full, completed from reference TRBV7-6 and TRBJ1-5, reads GAGVSQSPRYKVTKRGQDVALRCDPISGHVSLYWYRQALGQGPEFLTYFNYEAQQDKSGLPNDRFSAERPEGSISTLTIQRTEQRDSAMYRCASSQGTVNQPQHFGDGTRLSIL.

The genes are TRBV27 and TRBJ1-4; perhaps TRBD1 as D (6 bases). Trimming removed 8 bases at V and 8 bases at J, with 18 bases between. The CDR3 has 14 amino acids. Germline assignment: CDR1 MNHEY and CDR2 SMNVEV (reference sequence). CDR3 DNA: TGTGCCAGCGGCACAGGGAAGGTCGAGGAAAAACTGTTTTTT. Protein: CASGTGKVEEKLFF.

V and J are TRBV11-3 and TRBJ2-2; 9 bases agree with TRBD1. J lost 4 bases, V lost 5 bases, and 5 bases had no gene match. Germline loops: CDR1 SGHNT, CDR2 YENEEA. This CDR3 has 15 amino acids. CDR3 residues: CASSKQGAGTGELFF. CDR3 coding DNA: TGTGCCAGCAGCAAACAGGGGGCGGGCACCGGGGAGCTGTTTTTT.

The rearrangement uses TRBV28 and TRBJ1-5; D uncertain. The CDR3 has 16 amino acids. From germline, CDR1 is MDHEN and CDR2 SYDVKM. V dropped 2 bases and J dropped 1 base, with 12 bases sitting between them. The CDR3 spells CASSLLPLESNQPQHF. CDR3 sequence (DNA): TGTGCCAGCAGTTTACTTCCTCTCGAGAGCAATCAGCCCCAGCATTTT.

This clone has only one observation. This rearrangement joins TRBV19 to TRBJ1-1; D is perhaps TRBD1 (6 bases). This CDR3 is 14 amino acids long. Germline V gene lookup returns CDR1 LNHDA and CDR2 SQIVND (reference sequence). V was clipped by 9 bases and J by 3 bases, with 17 bases between them. The CDR3 is CASTNRVTDTEAFF. CDR3 DNA: TGTGCCAGCACTAACAGGGTTACGGACACTGAAGCTTTCTTT.

The chain uses TRBV19 and TRBJ1-1, with TRBD1 matching over 7 bases. The germline CDR1 and CDR2 sequences are LNHDA and SQIVND (reference sequence). Losses at the gene ends were 6 bases for V and 3 bases for J; bases not matched to a gene: 10. The length of the CDR3 is 15 residues. For the CDR3, the DNA is TGTGCCAGTAGAGACAGGGCAACTGTAGACACTGAAGCTTTCTTT. Its protein product is CASRDRATVDTEAFF.

The CDR3, as DNA: TGTGCCATCAGTGAGTCGACCGGACTAGCGGGAGTCAATGAGCAGTTCTTC. It translates to CAISESTGLAGVNEQFF. The rearrangement joins TRBV10-3 to TRBJ2-1, with TRBD2 matching over 13 bases. Germline CDR1 reads ENHRY; CDR2 reads SYGVKD. The junction had 5 bases not matched to a gene; V was cut back by 0 bases and J by 6 bases. The CDR3 contains 17 residues.

V and J are TRBV7-9 and TRBJ2-3; TRBD2 is a possible D gene (6 bases). Trimming left V 5 bases short and J 6 bases short, with 18 bases between. Germline V gene lookup returns CDR1 SEHNR and CDR2 FQNEAQ (reference sequence). The CDR3 totals 15 residues. The DNA for the CDR3 is TGTGCCAGCAGCCCCTCAGGGACTCATGCGGATACGCAGTATTTT. Translated, it gives CASSPSGTHADTQYF.

V is TRBV12-3 or TRBV12-4 and J is TRBJ1-2; D possibly corresponds to TRBD1 (5 bases). The CDR3 is 13 residues long. Between the trimmed V and J ends, which lost 3 bases and 8 bases, there was a span of 13 bases. The CDR3 nucleotides are TGTGCCAGCAGTTTGGGTAAGGGGCACGGCTACACCTTC. Protein sequence: CASSLGKGHGYTF.

The V call is TRBV29-1, the J call TRBJ2-7; 13 nucleotides match TRBD2. The CDR3 contains 14 residues. V lost 7 bases to trimming and J lost 6 bases; unmatched junction nucleotides: 9. CDR1 and CDR2 from the germline V gene are SQVTM and ANQGSEA. The CDR3 loop is CSGGLAGPLGEQYF. In nucleotides, the CDR3 is TGCAGCGGGGGACTAGCGGGACCCTTGGGCGAGCAGTACTTC.

The chain recombines TRBV9 with TRBJ2-3; D unclear. Per germline, CDR1 SGDLS and CDR2 YYNGEE. Trimming removed 3 bases at V and 1 base at J, with 12 bases between. The CDR3 loop spans 15 amino acids. The CDR3 DNA follows: TGTGCCAGCAGCGGATCGAGCTCGGGCACAGATACGCAGTATTTT. Translation gives CASSGSSSGTDTQYF.

The rearrangement links TRBV18 to TRBJ2-7, with 7 bases that match TRBD1. V was pared by 2 bases and J by 6 bases, with 16 bases of the junction left unmatched. The CDR3 length is 17 residues. Per the germline V gene, CDR1 is KGHSH and CDR2 is LQKENI. CDR3 sequence reads: CASSPVGAGGRLVEQYF. As DNA, the CDR3 is TGTGCCAGCTCACCAGTCGGGGCAGGGGGTCGTTTAGTCGAGCAGTACTTC.

In its sample, this clone was seen once. The chain employs TRBV9 and TRBJ2-1; TRBD2 matches 10 bases. Per germline, CDR1 SGDLS and CDR2 YYNGEE. Trimming at V came to 4 bases and at J to 1 base, leaving 14 bases not matched to a gene. The CDR3 is made up of 19 amino acids. The CDR3 protein is CASSPGGAGGEFSYNEQFF. As DNA, the CDR3 is TGTGCCAGCAGCCCCGGGGGAGCGGGAGGGGAGTTTTCCTACAATGAGCAGTTCTTC.

The rearrangement links TRBV9 to TRBJ1-4; 7 bases line up with TRBD1. V shed 0 bases, J shed 7 bases, and the junction held 9 bases outside the gene matches. Germline CDR1 reads SGDLS; CDR2 reads YYNGEE. The CDR3 length is 16 residues. CDR3 residues: CASSVGGLGGGEKLFF. DNA of the CDR3: TGTGCCAGCAGCGTAGGAGGGTTAGGGGGCGGTGAAAAACTGTTTTTT.